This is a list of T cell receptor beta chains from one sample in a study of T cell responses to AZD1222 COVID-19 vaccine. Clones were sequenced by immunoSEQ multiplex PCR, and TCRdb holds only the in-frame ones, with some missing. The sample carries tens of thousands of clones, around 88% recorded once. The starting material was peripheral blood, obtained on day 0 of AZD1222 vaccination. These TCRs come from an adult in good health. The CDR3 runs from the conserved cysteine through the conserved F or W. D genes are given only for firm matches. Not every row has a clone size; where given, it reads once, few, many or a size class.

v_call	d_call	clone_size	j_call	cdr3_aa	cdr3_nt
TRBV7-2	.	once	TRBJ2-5	CASSTRGSSQETQYF	TGTGCCAGCAGCACCCGGGGTAGCAGTCAAGAGACCCAGTACTTC
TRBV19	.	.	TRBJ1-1	CASSMMGNTEAFF	TGTGCCAGTAGTATGATGGGGAACACTGAAGCTTTCTTT
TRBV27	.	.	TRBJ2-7	CASSLTPGLSYEQYF	TGTGCCAGCAGCCTTACCCCAGGGCTCTCCTACGAGCAGTACTTC
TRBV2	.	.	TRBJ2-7	CASRSDEYEQYF	TGTGCCAGCAGGTCGGACGAATACGAGCAGTACTTC
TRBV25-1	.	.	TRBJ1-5	CASSGAGAAQPQHF	TGTGCCAGCAGTGGGGCAGGGGCAGCTCAGCCCCAGCATTTT
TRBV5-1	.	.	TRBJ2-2	CASSLGGMSTGELFF	TGCGCCAGCAGCTTGGGGGGAATGAGCACCGGGGAGCTGTTTTTT
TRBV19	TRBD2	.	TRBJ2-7	CASSTGSGSYEQYF	TGTGCCAGTAGTACGGGCAGCGGGAGCTACGAGCAGTACTTC
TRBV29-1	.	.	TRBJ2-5	CSVEESQGETQYF	TGCAGCGTTGAAGAGTCCCAGGGGGAGACCCAGTACTTC
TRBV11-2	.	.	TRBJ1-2	CASSLDLAITNYGYTF	TGTGCCAGCAGCTTAGATCTGGCAATTACTAACTATGGCTACACCTTC
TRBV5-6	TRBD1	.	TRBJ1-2	CASSSDSTGVDYGYTF	TGTGCCAGCAGCTCCGATTCGACAGGGGTCGACTATGGCTACACCTTC
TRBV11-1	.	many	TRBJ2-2	CASSPRRELFF	TGTGCCAGCAGCCCAAGACGGGAGCTGTTTTTT
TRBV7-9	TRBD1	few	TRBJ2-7	CASSPGGQGAAEQYF	TGTGCCAGCAGCCCCGGGGGACAGGGGGCAGCCGAGCAGTACTTC
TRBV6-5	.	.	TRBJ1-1	CASRTGAGAFF	TGTGCCAGCCGTACGGGCGCAGGAGCTTTCTTT
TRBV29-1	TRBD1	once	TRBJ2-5	CSARGTQGTETQYF	TGCAGCGCCCGTGGAACACAGGGGACGGAGACCCAGTACTTC
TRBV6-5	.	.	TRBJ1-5	CASSPQSRGPQHF	TGTGCCAGCAGTCCACAGAGCAGAGGGCCCCAGCATTTT
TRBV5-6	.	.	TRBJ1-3	CASSLGARVGNTIYF	TGTGCCAGCAGCTTGGGTGCCAGGGTCGGAAACACCATATATTTT